Listed below are T cell receptor beta chains from one sample, sequenced in a study of PD-1 blockade in classical Hodgkin lymphoma. The protocol was immunoSEQ multiplex PCR, while the TCRdb copy is restricted to in-frame clones and leaves out a portion. The sample includes tens of thousands of clones, 60% to 85% of them seen just once. Sequences were derived from peripheral blood mononuclear cells (PBMCs), sampled at baseline. These receptors originate from a human donor with classical Hodgkin lymphoma. CDR3s include the opening cysteine and the closing phenylalanine or tryptophan. D genes are given only for firm matches. Clone size is given for some rows only: seen once, a few or many times, or a class if the clone is expanded.

d_call: -
v_call: TRBV5-1
j_call: TRBJ2-5
clone_size: few
cdr3_aa: CASSLAEALGAVQETQYF
cdr3_nt: TGCGCCAGCAGCTTGGCCGAAGCCTTAGGGGCTGTTCAAGAGACCCAGTACTTC

d_call: -
v_call: TRBV2
j_call: TRBJ2-7
clone_size: -
cdr3_aa: CASSGGRGPPHEQYF
cdr3_nt: TGTGCCAGCAGTGGTGGTCGGGGCCCGCCTCACGAGCAGTACTTC

d_call: TRBD2
v_call: TRBV5-6
j_call: TRBJ2-1
clone_size: few
cdr3_aa: CASSLALAGVEQFF
cdr3_nt: TGTGCCAGCAGCCTTGCACTAGCGGGGGTTGAGCAGTTCTTC

d_call: -
v_call: TRBV6-5
j_call: TRBJ2-3
clone_size: -
cdr3_aa: CASRAKSTDTQYF
cdr3_nt: TGTGCCAGCAGGGCCAAGAGCACAGATACGCAGTATTTT

d_call: -
v_call: TRBV9
j_call: TRBJ2-5
clone_size: -
cdr3_aa: CASSVYASPKQETQYF
cdr3_nt: TGTGCCAGCAGCGTGTATGCTAGCCCAAAGCAAGAGACCCAGTACTTC

d_call: TRBD1
v_call: TRBV18
j_call: TRBJ1-5
clone_size: -
cdr3_aa: CASSPETGANQPQHF
cdr3_nt: TGTGCCAGCTCACCCGAGACAGGGGCAAATCAGCCCCAGCATTTT

d_call: TRBD1
v_call: TRBV2
j_call: TRBJ2-1
clone_size: -
cdr3_aa: CASSVQGIVDEQFF
cdr3_nt: TGTGCCAGCAGTGTACAGGGGATCGTTGATGAGCAGTTCTTC

d_call: -
v_call: TRBV7-9
j_call: TRBJ2-7
clone_size: few
cdr3_aa: CASSRTTEQYF
cdr3_nt: TGTGCCAGCAGCCGCACTACCGAGCAGTACTTC

d_call: TRBD1
v_call: TRBV10-3
j_call: TRBJ1-1
clone_size: once
cdr3_aa: CAIIAGGNTEAFF
cdr3_nt: TGTGCCATCATTGCAGGGGGGAACACTGAAGCTTTCTTT

d_call: -
v_call: TRBV7-3
j_call: TRBJ2-1
clone_size: -
cdr3_aa: CASSSQYNEQFF
cdr3_nt: TGTGCCAGCAGCTCCCAGTACAATGAGCAGTTCTTC

d_call: -
v_call: TRBV6-5
j_call: TRBJ2-7
clone_size: -
cdr3_aa: CASSWGPENHEQYF
cdr3_nt: TGTGCCAGCAGCTGGGGACCAGAGAACCACGAGCAGTACTTC

d_call: TRBD1
v_call: TRBV7-9
j_call: TRBJ2-5
clone_size: once
cdr3_aa: CASSPRQGMGSQETQYF
cdr3_nt: TGTGCCAGCAGCCCCCGACAGGGAATGGGGTCTCAAGAGACCCAGTACTTC

d_call: -
v_call: TRBV6-6
j_call: TRBJ1-1
clone_size: -
cdr3_aa: CASSYGLGSNTEAFF
cdr3_nt: TGTGCCAGCAGCTACGGGCTGGGATCGAACACTGAAGCTTTCTTT

d_call: TRBD1
v_call: TRBV5-1
j_call: TRBJ2-1
clone_size: -
cdr3_aa: CASSRDRGQDEQFF
cdr3_nt: TGCGCCAGCAGCCGGGACAGGGGGCAGGATGAGCAGTTCTTC

d_call: -
v_call: TRBV5-4
j_call: TRBJ2-7
clone_size: -
cdr3_aa: CASSSRGLGTTYEQYF
cdr3_nt: TGTGCCAGCAGCTCGAGAGGACTAGGGACAACCTACGAGCAGTACTTC

d_call: -
v_call: TRBV6-6
j_call: TRBJ2-7
clone_size: -
cdr3_aa: CASSPAPLEQYF
cdr3_nt: TGTGCCAGCAGTCCCGCTCCCCTCGAGCAGTACTTC

d_call: -
v_call: TRBV7-8
j_call: TRBJ1-6
clone_size: -
cdr3_aa: CASSSHNNSPLHF
cdr3_nt: TGTGCCAGCAGCTCGCATAATAATTCACCCCTCCACTTT

d_call: -
v_call: TRBV5-4
j_call: TRBJ2-6
clone_size: -
cdr3_aa: CASSLGARRSGANVLTF
cdr3_nt: TGTGCCAGCAGCTTGGGCGCGCGGCGCTCTGGGGCCAACGTCCTGACTTTC

d_call: -
v_call: TRBV29-1
j_call: TRBJ2-5
clone_size: -
cdr3_aa: CSVRGWVETQYF
cdr3_nt: TGCAGCGTTCGAGGCTGGGTAGAGACCCAGTACTTC

d_call: -
v_call: TRBV11-1
j_call: TRBJ2-3
clone_size: once
cdr3_aa: CASSKSGSALADTQYF
cdr3_nt: TGTGCCAGCAGCAAAAGCGGTAGCGCACTGGCAGATACGCAGTATTTT

d_call: -
v_call: TRBV6-6
j_call: TRBJ2-3
clone_size: once
cdr3_aa: CASSRSGSNTDTQYF
cdr3_nt: TGTGCCAGCAGTCGCAGCGGGTCCAACACAGATACGCAGTATTTT

d_call: -
v_call: TRBV7-2
j_call: TRBJ1-1
clone_size: -
cdr3_aa: CASSSTTVFYTEAFF
cdr3_nt: TGTGCCAGCAGCTCAACGACAGTTTTTTACACTGAAGCTTTCTTT

d_call: TRBD2
v_call: TRBV5-1
j_call: TRBJ2-3
clone_size: -
cdr3_aa: CASTSSGSTADTQYF
cdr3_nt: TGCGCCAGCACCTCTAGCGGGAGTACTGCAGATACGCAGTATTTT

d_call: -
v_call: TRBV7-3
j_call: TRBJ1-2
clone_size: -
cdr3_aa: CASSLTPQFSTYGYTF
cdr3_nt: TGTGCCAGCAGCTTAACCCCTCAGTTCAGTACCTATGGCTACACCTTC

d_call: -
v_call: TRBV2
j_call: TRBJ1-5
clone_size: -
cdr3_aa: CASSQALGTVNQPQHF
cdr3_nt: TGTGCCAGCAGCCAAGCGTTAGGGACCGTGAATCAGCCCCAGCATTTT

d_call: TRBD2
v_call: TRBV4-1
j_call: TRBJ2-7
clone_size: -
cdr3_aa: CASSLLAGRGSYEQYF
cdr3_nt: TGCGCCAGCAGCCTCCTAGCGGGAAGGGGCTCCTACGAGCAGTACTTC

d_call: -
v_call: TRBV7-3
j_call: TRBJ2-2
clone_size: -
cdr3_aa: CASSLGGAGELFF
cdr3_nt: TGTGCCAGCAGCTTAGGTGGGGCCGGGGAGCTGTTTTTT

d_call: TRBD1
v_call: TRBV6-6
j_call: TRBJ1-1
clone_size: -
cdr3_aa: CASSYSTGLGSEAFF
cdr3_nt: TGTGCCAGCAGTTACTCGACAGGGTTAGGCTCTGAAGCTTTCTTT

d_call: -
v_call: TRBV11-2
j_call: TRBJ2-6
clone_size: -
cdr3_aa: CASSPTQAFVLTF
cdr3_nt: TGTGCCAGCAGCCCTACCCAGGCTTTCGTCCTGACTTTC

d_call: -
v_call: TRBV18
j_call: TRBJ2-7
clone_size: -
cdr3_aa: CASSPMPLGGTFNDEQYF
cdr3_nt: TGTGCCAGCTCACCGATGCCGCTCGGGGGGACATTCAACGACGAGCAGTACTTC

d_call: -
v_call: TRBV7-9
j_call: TRBJ1-1
clone_size: -
cdr3_aa: CASSLAANEAFF
cdr3_nt: TGTGCCAGCAGCTTGGCGGCTAACGAAGCTTTCTTT

d_call: -
v_call: TRBV6-5
j_call: TRBJ2-1
clone_size: -
cdr3_aa: CASSRGIPPYNEQFF
cdr3_nt: TGTGCCAGCAGTCGAGGGATTCCCCCCTACAATGAGCAGTTCTTC

d_call: -
v_call: TRBV4-3
j_call: TRBJ1-1
clone_size: few
cdr3_aa: CASSQSRLGTEAFF
cdr3_nt: TGCGCCAGCAGCCAATCTAGGTTAGGCACTGAAGCTTTCTTT

d_call: TRBD1
v_call: TRBV14
j_call: TRBJ1-1
clone_size: -
cdr3_aa: CASRQGVRNTEAFF
cdr3_nt: TGTGCCAGCAGACAGGGGGTTCGAAACACTGAAGCTTTCTTT

d_call: -
v_call: TRBV11-3
j_call: TRBJ1-2
clone_size: -
cdr3_aa: CASSPQSSPHGYTF
cdr3_nt: TGTGCCAGCAGCCCTCAAAGTTCACCCCACGGCTACACCTTC

d_call: TRBD1
v_call: TRBV6-6
j_call: TRBJ1-2
clone_size: -
cdr3_aa: CASSYRTGSGYTF
cdr3_nt: TGTGCCAGCAGTTATAGGACAGGGAGTGGCTACACCTTC

d_call: TRBD1
v_call: TRBV29-1
j_call: TRBJ2-5
clone_size: -
cdr3_aa: CSVEDPDRGPPYQETQYF
cdr3_nt: TGCAGCGTTGAAGATCCGGACAGGGGACCGCCGTACCAAGAGACCCAGTACTTC

d_call: -
v_call: TRBV5-1
j_call: TRBJ1-6
clone_size: -
cdr3_aa: CASSLKDPLNSPLHF
cdr3_nt: TGCGCCAGCAGCTTGAAAGACCCGTTAAATTCACCCCTCCACTTT

d_call: TRBD1
v_call: TRBV29-1
j_call: TRBJ2-7
clone_size: -
cdr3_aa: CSVSGTGVIEQYF
cdr3_nt: TGCAGCGTCTCCGGGACAGGGGTAATCGAGCAGTACTTC

d_call: -
v_call: TRBV27
j_call: TRBJ2-4
clone_size: -
cdr3_aa: CASSHGAKNIQYF
cdr3_nt: TGTGCCAGCAGCCACGGAGCCAAAAACATTCAGTACTTC

d_call: -
v_call: TRBV6-5
j_call: TRBJ1-2
clone_size: -
cdr3_aa: CASRRPTENGYTF
cdr3_nt: TGTGCCAGCAGGAGACCGACAGAGAATGGCTACACCTTC

d_call: -
v_call: TRBV6-5
j_call: TRBJ2-7
clone_size: -
cdr3_aa: CASSETVSSYEQYF
cdr3_nt: TGTGCCAGCAGTGAGACAGTTTCCTCCTACGAGCAGTACTTC

d_call: -
v_call: TRBV30
j_call: TRBJ2-7
clone_size: -
cdr3_aa: CAWGPNYEQYF
cdr3_nt: TGTGCCTGGGGGCCTAACTACGAGCAGTACTTC

d_call: TRBD1
v_call: TRBV18
j_call: TRBJ2-5
clone_size: -
cdr3_aa: CASSLDRVGQETQYF
cdr3_nt: TGTGCCAGCTCTCTAGACAGGGTTGGACAAGAGACCCAGTACTTC

d_call: -
v_call: TRBV11-2
j_call: TRBJ2-7
clone_size: -
cdr3_aa: CASSLRFGYEQYF
cdr3_nt: TGTGCCAGCAGCTTAAGGTTCGGTTACGAGCAGTACTTC